These 12 T cell receptor beta chains originate from one sample sequenced in a study of blood T cell repertoires in COVID-19. The table came from immunoSEQ multiplex PCR; TCRdb's copy has only in-frame clones and leaves some out. The sample carries about 150,000 clones, more than 75% recorded once. The sample consisted of PBMCs or T cells enriched from blood (not recorded which). These receptor sequences come from a woman aged 25 to 45 with acute COVID-19.

The chain joins TRBV11-1 to TRBJ2-7; D may be TRBD1 (6 bases). The CDR3 is made up of 14 amino acids. CDR1 is SGHAT and CDR2 is FQDESV in the germline V gene (reference sequence). V was pared by 5 bases and J by 2 bases, with 13 bases between. This CDR3 is CASSRGQNTYEQYF. As DNA, the CDR3 is TGTGCCAGCAGCCGCGGACAGAACACCTACGAGCAGTACTTC.

The chain combines TRBV7-9 with TRBJ2-2; D might be TRBD2 (7 bases). The V gene lost 1 base and the J gene lost 3 bases, with 12 bases spanning the gap. CDR3 length: 16 amino acids. Germline-derived CDR1 and CDR2 are SEHNR and FQNEAQ (reference sequence). The CDR3 spells CASSLGRGLDTGELFF. In DNA, the CDR3 is TGTGCCAGCAGCTTAGGGCGGGGGCTCGACACCGGGGAGCTGTTTTTT. The full variable domain, its missing parts supplied by reference TRBV7-9 and TRBJ2-2, is DTGVSQNPRHKITKRGQNVTFRCDPISEHNRLYWYRQTLGQGPEFLTYFQNEAQLEKSRLLSDRFSAERPKGSFSTLEIQRTEQGDSAMYLCASSLGRGLDTGELFFGEGSRLTVL.

The chain has TRBV19 and TRBJ2-5; TRBD1 aligns across 8 bases. Germline CDR1 and CDR2: LNHDA and SQIVND (reference sequence). The CDR3 is 15 residues long. V trimming: 0 bases; J trimming: 3 bases; junction bases outside the gene matches: 3. The CDR3 coding sequence is TGTGCCAGTAGTATAGATCAGGACAGGGAAGAGACCCAGTACTTC. This codes for CASSIDQDREETQYF.

The genes are TRBV9 and TRBJ2-7; TRBD1 aligns across 7 bases. This CDR3 region has 13 residues. Germline V gene data show CDR1 as SGDLS and CDR2 as YYNGEE. V was clipped by 4 bases and J by 3 bases; unmatched bases: 4. Here the CDR3 reads CASSLRTGYEQYF. CDR3 in DNA: TGTGCCAGCAGCCTTAGGACAGGCTACGAGCAGTACTTC.

The rearrangement uses TRBV10-3 and TRBJ1-5; 7 bases align to TRBD1. V was clipped by 0 bases and J by 6 bases; unmatched bases: 5. The length of the CDR3 is 15 residues. Per germline, CDR1 ENHRY and CDR2 SYGVKD. The CDR3 coding sequence is TGTGCCATCAGTGAGTCGCAACAGGGGAGTCAGCCCCAGCATTTT. Amino acids: CAISESQQGSQPQHF.

The chain is built from TRBV28 and TRBJ1-5; D is undetermined. CDR1 is MDHEN, CDR2 SYDVKM, per germline. The CDR3 covers 15 residues. Trimming took 1 base from V and 0 from J, leaving 7 bases between them. CDR3: CASSLSRYSNQPQHF. CDR3 sequence (DNA): TGTGCCAGCAGTTTATCTAGATATAGCAATCAGCCCCAGCATTTT.

The V and J genes are TRBV20-1 and TRBJ2-7; 14 bases line up with TRBD2. The trim removed 3 bases at V and 5 bases at J, leaving 9 bases unmatched. The germline V gene has CDR1 DFQATT and CDR2 SNEGSKA (reference sequence). The CDR3 spans 16 residues. CDR3 loop: CSASYPGLAGVHEQYF. The CDR3 region has the DNA TGCAGTGCTAGTTACCCGGGACTAGCGGGAGTCCACGAGCAGTACTTC.

The genes are TRBV29-1 and TRBJ1-2; no firm D call. The CDR3 covers 11 residues. Germline V gene data show CDR1 as SQVTM and CDR2 as ANQGSEA. V was shortened by 7 bases and J by 7 bases, with 13 bases between the two germline ends. The CDR3 nucleotides read TGCAGCGCCGAAGAGTCGGGTGGCTACACCTTC. Translating gives CSAEESGGYTF.

The chain couples TRBV5-1 to TRBJ1-2, with D possibly TRBD1 on 6 matching bases. Trimming pared 0 bases from V and 2 bases from J, leaving 11 bases between. The CDR3 has 15 amino acids. Germline V gene data show CDR1 as SGHRS and CDR2 as YFSETQ. CDR3 loop: CASSLDGQLNYGYTF. In nucleotides, the CDR3 is TGCGCCAGCAGCTTGGATGGACAGCTAAACTATGGCTACACCTTC.

For this clone: At the DNA level, this CDR3 is encoded by other sequences in the same sample as well. This chain links TRBV9 with TRBJ1-2; 8 bases line up with TRBD1. V gave up 0 bases and J gave up 2 bases; unmatched junction bases: 3. The CDR3 consists of 15 residues. Germline assignment: CDR1 SGDLS and CDR2 YYNGEE. CDR3 sequence (DNA): TGTGCCAGCAGCGTAGAGGCAGGGGGCAACTATGGCTACACCTTC. Translated: CASSVEAGGNYGYTF.

The table lists this clone with a count of one. The V call is TRBV19, the J call TRBJ2-6; no clear D gene. The CDR3 totals 15 residues. The V end lost 5 bases, the J end lost 0 bases, and 8 bases lay between the germline ends. Germline lookup yields CDR1 LNHDA and CDR2 SQIVND (reference sequence). CDR3 in amino acids: CASSLLSSGANVLTF. DNA for the CDR3: TGTGCCAGTAGTTTACTTAGCTCTGGGGCCAACGTCCTGACTTTC.

The chain joins TRBV7-9 to TRBJ2-5; 8 bases agree with TRBD2. The CDR3 spans 15 residues. Germline CDR1 reads SEHNR; CDR2 reads FQNEAQ (reference sequence). Germline trimming cut 6 bases from V and 5 bases from J; bases unmatched to any gene: 11. DNA for the CDR3: TGTGCCAGCAGAGGAGAGCGGGAGAGCTTGGAGACCCAGTACTTC. The encoded protein is CASRGERESLETQYF. The variable domain in full, with the rest retrieved from reference TRBV7-9 and TRBJ2-5, is DTGVSQNPRHKITKRGQNVTFRCDPISEHNRLYWYRQTLGQGPEFLTYFQNEAQLEKSRLLSDRFSAERPKGSFSTLEIQRTEQGDSAMYLCASRGERESLETQYFGPGTRLLVL.